The 7 T cell receptor beta chains presented below share a single source sample, sequenced in a study of spatial heterogeneity in lung cancer. Time point of the sample: blood at routine non-recurrence follow-up after resection. No cell sorting; template was whole RNA from tumor, lung tissue or PBMC. TCRdb reprocessed the 5' RACE reads via MiXCR and lists one record per CDR3 protein. This table has fewer than 60,000 distinct CDR3 sequences, under 8% appearing once. The sequenced sample was PBMCs, obtained at follow-up. These receptors were taken from a female donor with early-stage non-small cell lung cancer.

This clonotype was found a few times. This chain uses TRBV7-2 with TRBJ1-2; 12 positions match TRBD1. The CDR3 is 15 amino acids. The germline V gene has CDR1 SGHTA and CDR2 FQGNSA. J lost 8 bases, V lost 7 bases, and 11 bases had no gene match. The CDR3 nucleotides are TGTGCCAGCACCACTTCCGCCGGGACAGGGGGCGGCTACACCTTC. It translates to CASTTSAGTGGGYTF.

The chain recombines TRBV11-1 with TRBJ1-5; unclear D gene. The CDR3 totals 10 residues. Germline CDR1 reads SGHAT; CDR2 reads FQDESV (reference sequence). V lost 8 bases, J lost 5 bases, and 4 bases lay in between. The CDR3 spells CASSHQPQHF. CDR3 DNA sequence: TGTGCCAGCTCCCATCAGCCCCAGCATTTT.

In this sample, this clonotype turned up a few times. CDR3 amino acids: CASSDSDLRCPTEAFF. CDR3 bases: TGTGCCAGCAGTGACTCAGATTTGAGGTGCCCGACTGAAGCTTTCTTT. V gene TRBV6-4 combines with J gene TRBJ1-1; D gene unclear. V lost 0 bases and J 5 bases, leaving 16 bases between the germline ends. Looked up from germline, CDR1 is MRHNA and CDR2 is SNTAGT. This CDR3 contains 16 residues.

The sample holds a few counts of this clonotype. J is TRBJ1-2 and V is TRBV12-3 or TRBV12-4; maybe TRBD1 (6 bases). The CDR3 is 15 residues long. V lost 1 base and J lost 4, with 13 bases in between. The CDR3 sequence is CASSLVLGGPYGYTF. CDR3 bases: TGTGCCAGCAGTTTAGTCCTTGGGGGGCCCTATGGCTACACCTTC.

There are a few counts of this clonotype. The chain links TRBV15 to TRBJ2-7; 8 bases are shared with TRBD1. V lost 4 bases, J lost 2 bases, and 1 base stayed unmatched. CDR3 length equals 13 residues. Germline lookup yields CDR1 LNHNV and CDR2 YYDKDF (reference sequence). This chain's CDR3 is CATSKDRAYEQYF. CDR3 nucleotide sequence: TGTGCCACCAGCAAGGACAGGGCCTACGAGCAGTACTTC.

This clonotype has at least ten counts. The CDR3 DNA is TGTGCCACCAGTGACGTCGGAAGCGGCAATCAGCCCCAGCATTTT. It specifies CATSDVGSGNQPQHF. The chain uses TRBV24-1 and TRBJ1-5; D is uncertain. V was shortened by 4 bases and J by 2 bases, with 11 bases between the two germline ends. CDR1 KGHDR and CDR2 SFDVKD come from the germline V gene. The CDR3 sequence is 15 residues long.

This clonotype turned up a few times. Germline is not matched at one junction end, which may reflect a read error. The chain couples TRBV20-1 to TRBJ2-1; D is ambiguous. This CDR3 has 11 residues. In germline, CDR1 is DFQATT, CDR2 SNEGSKA (reference sequence). CDR3 loop: CSAREDIATLF. Written as DNA, the CDR3 is TGCAGTGCTAGAGAAGATATAGCTACGCTCTTC.